These 15 T cell receptor beta chains originate from one sample sequenced in a study of T cells in Graves' hyperthyroidism and ophthalmopathy. What was amplified from RNA transcripts were TCR beta CDR3 regions. When the TCR CDR3 underwent first-round RT-PCR, the HTBI primer set was used. TCRdb re-called the multiplex PCR reads with MiXCR, one entry per CDR3 protein. The top ten hold roughly an eighth of the sample, which has hundreds of thousands of distinct CDR3 sequences, around 16% seen once. The sample taken for sequencing was blood. The receptors were sampled from a woman under 30 with Graves' hyperthyroidism.

Points on this clonotype: This sequence may be a read error, since a much larger clone differs from it by one base. The gene calls are TRBV12-3 or TRBV12-4 and TRBJ2-7; D tentatively reads TRBD1 or TRBD2 (6 bases each). The V gene lost 5 bases and the J gene lost 2 bases, with 16 bases spanning the gap. This CDR3 has 15 residues. CDR3 sequence: CASSPRGRIPYEQYF. In nucleotides, the CDR3 is TGTGCCAGCAGTCCCCGGGGGCGGATCCCCTACGAGCAGTACTTC.

This clonotype has a handful of counts. The chain combines TRBV6-2 or TRBV6-3 with TRBJ2-5, with 8 bases lining up with TRBD2. V dropped 4 bases and J dropped 7; count of bases not matched to a gene: 8. The CDR3 loop spans 14 amino acids. The V gene's germline CDR1 is MNHEY and CDR2 SVGEGT. CDR3 DNA sequence: TGTGCCAGCAGTTCGGGGGGGTCACTTGGGACCCAGTACTTC. Protein: CASSSGGSLGTQYF.

The gene calls are TRBV7-2 and TRBJ1-2; 10 nucleotides line up with TRBD1. This CDR3 comprises 16 residues. From germline, CDR1 is SGHTA and CDR2 FQGNSA. V shed 3 bases and J 5 bases; nucleotides not matched to a gene: 9. For the CDR3, the DNA is TGTGCCAGCAGCTTCCGTAGACAGGGGGCTGGGTATGGCTACACCTTC. It specifies CASSFRRQGAGYGYTF.

This clonotype was seen at least ten times. This chain uses TRBV24-1 with TRBJ2-1, with TRBD1 as a possible D gene (6 bases). V dropped 1 base and J dropped 1 base, with 10 bases sitting between them. Germline V gives CDR1 KGHDR, CDR2 SFDVKD. The CDR3 runs to 16 residues. The CDR3 DNA sequence: TGTGCCACCAGTGATTTCAGGCAGGGGTCCTACAATGAGCAGTTCTTC. This encodes CATSDFRQGSYNEQFF.

This clonotype was seen ten or more times. V usage is TRBV12-3 or TRBV12-4 and J usage is TRBJ1-1; D is unresolved. CDR3 length equals 14 residues. V was clipped by 6 bases and J by 1 base, with 12 bases between them. The CDR3 spells CASSGRAKNTEAFF. CDR3 DNA sequence: TGTGCCAGCAGCGGACGGGCCAAGAACACTGAAGCTTTCTTT.

Note on this clonotype: The junction shows a germline mismatch at one end, possibly a read error. The chain carries TRBV6-1 and TRBJ2-5; no definite D call. This CDR3 contains 15 residues. Germline V gene sequence: CDR1 MNHNS, CDR2 SASEGT. The CDR3 here is CAGSIISTESATQYF. The CDR3 DNA sequence: TGTGCCGGCAGCATCATCTCGACCGAGTCGGCGACCCAGTACTTC.

The rearrangement joins TRBV4-3 to TRBJ2-1; D may correspond to TRBD1 or TRBD2 (5 bases each). The CDR3 totals 14 residues. CDR1 is LGHNA and CDR2 is YSLEER in the germline V gene. V lost 3 bases to trimming and J lost 7 bases, with 13 bases between them. In DNA form, the CDR3 reads TGCGCCAGCAGCCACTGGGACCGGGCGAATGAGCAGTTCTTC. Translation gives CASSHWDRANEQFF.

This clonotype was seen repeatedly, ten times or more. V and J are TRBV11-2 and TRBJ2-7, with D maybe TRBD1 (5 bases). CDR1 is SGHAT and CDR2 is FQNNGV in the germline V gene. V gave up 3 bases and J gave up 1 base, with 13 bases separating them. The length of the CDR3 is 15 residues. CDR3 bases: TGTGCCAGCAGCTTCGCTAGGGGTATGTCCTACGAGCAGTACTTC. Its protein is CASSFARGMSYEQYF.

The chain employs TRBV10-3 and TRBJ1-1, with D hard to call. V lost 3 bases and J 5 bases, leaving 7 bases between the germline ends. The CDR3 is 12 residues long. CDR1 is ENHRY, CDR2 SYGVKD, per germline. The CDR3 DNA sequence: TGTGCCATCAGTGATAAGGAGACTGAAGCTTTCTTT. Its translation is CAISDKETEAFF.

The chain employs TRBV11-1 and TRBJ2-1, with TRBD2 identical over 9 bases. The V and J ends lost 5 bases and 8 bases, in that order; junction bases with no gene match: 13. The CDR3 is 16 amino acids. Germline V lookup: CDR1 SGHAT, CDR2 FQDESV (reference sequence). In DNA, the CDR3 is TGTGCCAGCAGCCAAATCTGGACTAGCGTGAGGGATGAGCAGTTCTTC. Translating gives CASSQIWTSVRDEQFF.

This clonotype was seen a few times. The chain recombines TRBV29-1 with TRBJ1-2; 7 bases map to TRBD1. CDR1 and CDR2 from the germline V gene are SQVTM and ANQGSEA. Germline trimming cut 6 bases from V and 0 bases from J; bases unmatched to any gene: 7. The length of the CDR3 is 14 residues. This CDR3 is CSVGQVMSNYGYTF. CDR3 sequence (DNA): TGCAGCGTAGGACAGGTTATGTCTAACTATGGCTACACCTTC.

V gene TRBV18 combines with J gene TRBJ2-1; no reliable D call. Germline V gives CDR1 KGHSH, CDR2 LQKENI. Trimming took 3 bases from V and 6 from J, leaving 12 bases between them. The CDR3 loop spans 14 amino acids. The DNA for the CDR3 is TGTGCCAGCTCACCGCCCGCCTTTGGCAATGAGCAGTTCTTC. Its protein is CASSPPAFGNEQFF. The variable domain in full, completed from reference TRBV18 and TRBJ2-1, reads NAGVMQNPRHLVRRRGQEARLRCSPMKGHSHVYWYRQLPEEGLKFMVYLQKENIIDESGMPKERFSAEFPKEGPSILRIQQVVRGDSAAYFCASSPPAFGNEQFFGPGTRLTVL.

This clonotype was found a few times. CDR3 sequence: CAIRPGTGYEQYF. Here the CDR3 DNA reads TGTGCCATCAGGCCCGGGACAGGGTACGAGCAGTACTTC. The rearrangement joins TRBV10-3 to TRBJ2-7; TRBD1 matches at 9 bases. Per the germline V gene, CDR1 is ENHRY and CDR2 is SYGVKD. This CDR3 is 13 amino acids long. Germline trimming cut 6 bases from V and 4 bases from J; bases unmatched to any gene: 4.

This clonotype has at least ten counts. This chain uses TRBV4-2 with TRBJ1-5; D is undetermined. Per the germline V gene, CDR1 is LGHNA and CDR2 is YNFKEQ. The CDR3 runs to 11 residues. V was clipped by 8 bases and J by 7 bases, with 9 bases between them. The CDR3 spells CASGYEQPQHF. The CDR3 coding sequence is TGTGCCAGCGGTTATGAACAGCCCCAGCATTTT.

This clonotype was picked up a small number of times. The chain couples TRBV5-1 to TRBJ2-5; 9 bases align to TRBD2. J was trimmed by 5 bases and V by 6 bases; bases with no gene match: 5. CDR1 is SGHRS, CDR2 YFSETQ, per germline. The CDR3 sequence is 13 residues long. The CDR3 region has the DNA TGCGCCAGCAAGTCGCGGGGGGGGGAGACCCAGTACTTC. It codes for CASKSRGGETQYF.